The 17 T cell receptor beta chains reported below all come from one sample, sequenced in a study of blood T cell repertoires in COVID-19. Generated by immunoSEQ multiplex PCR, the TCRdb table keeps only in-frame clones and is missing some. The data show about 100,000 clones, around 79% seen once. The sample consisted of peripheral blood. All receptors come from a man aged 65 to 85 with active or convalescent COVID-19.

This rearrangement joins TRBV7-2 to TRBJ1-2; unclear D gene. Trimming stripped 2 bases from V and 5 bases from J, with 12 bases between. This CDR3 has 14 amino acids. Germline values: CDR1 SGHTA, CDR2 FQGNSA. CDR3 DNA sequence: TGTGCCAGCAGCTTATACTCACAGTTTTATGGCTACACCTTC. It translates to CASSLYSQFYGYTF.

This rearrangement joins TRBV5-1 to TRBJ2-3, with 11 bases that match TRBD1. V dropped 2 bases and J dropped 6; count of bases not matched to a gene: 2. The germline CDR1 and CDR2 sequences are SGHRS and YFSETQ. The length of the CDR3 is 14 residues. The chain's CDR3 is CASSFRDRGDTQYF. The CDR3 bases are TGCGCCAGCAGCTTCCGGGACAGGGGGGATACGCAGTATTTT.

Concerning this clone: A junction boundary mismatches the germline segment, possibly from a read error. V is TRBV18 and J is TRBJ2-1; TRBD1 aligns across 8 bases. This CDR3 is 15 amino acids long. From germline, CDR1 is KGHSH and CDR2 LQKENI. The CDR3 sequence: CASSPPDRAYNEQFF. In DNA form, the CDR3 reads TGTGCCAGCTCTCCACCGGACAGGGCCTACAATGAGCAGTTCTTC. Full variable domain (outside the CDR3, taken from reference TRBV18 and TRBJ2-1): NAGVMQNPRHLVRRRGQEARLRCSPMKGHSHVYWYRQLPEEGLKFMVYLQKENIIDESGMPKERFSAEFPKEGPSILRIQQVVRGDSAAYFCASSPPDRAYNEQFFGPGTRLTVL.

The rearrangement uses TRBV12-5 and TRBJ2-1, with 7 bases that match TRBD2. The CDR3 is 16 residues long. CDR1 is LGHNT and CDR2 is FRNRAP in the germline V gene. V trimming: 1 base; J trimming: 5 bases; junction bases outside the gene matches: 8. In DNA, the CDR3 is TGTGCTAGTGGTTTGGAGTGGACTAGATCCCACAATGAGCAGTTCTTC. Protein: CASGLEWTRSHNEQFF.

The chain joins TRBV28 to TRBJ1-2, with D possibly being TRBD1 (5 bases). This CDR3 comprises 14 residues. CDR1 is MDHEN, CDR2 SYDVKM, per germline. V dropped 9 bases and J dropped 2 bases, with 16 bases sitting between them. The CDR3 reads CASRAGGTNYGYTF. In DNA, the CDR3 is TGTGCCAGTAGGGCGGGGGGGACCAACTATGGCTACACCTTC.

This sequence joins TRBV3-1 (or the pseudogene TRBV3-2) and TRBJ2-5; 9 bases match TRBD1. Trimming cost V 11 bases and J 4 bases; bases outside gene matches: 5. Per germline, CDR1 LGHDT and CDR2 YNNKEL (reference sequence). This CDR3 comprises 12 residues. CDR3 protein: CAVGQGTETQYF. CDR3 sequence (DNA): TGTGCCGTGGGACAGGGCACAGAGACCCAGTACTTC.

J is TRBJ2-3 and V is TRBV5-1, with TRBD1 matching over 12 bases. The CDR3 has 16 amino acids. J lost 4 bases, V lost 2 bases, and 5 bases had no gene match. Per germline, CDR1 SGHRS and CDR2 YFSETQ. DNA for the CDR3: TGCGCCAGCAGCTTCTCCGGGACAGGGGGCGCAGATACGCAGTATTTT. Its protein product is CASSFSGTGGADTQYF.

V usage is TRBV11-3 and J usage is TRBJ2-5; 15 bases agree with TRBD2. This CDR3 has 15 residues. Germline lookup yields CDR1 SGHNT and CDR2 YENEEA. Germline trimming cut 5 bases from V and 4 bases from J; bases unmatched to any gene: 2. CDR3 amino acids: CASSLGLAGGETQYF. CDR3 nucleotide sequence: TGTGCCAGCAGCCTGGGACTAGCGGGAGGAGAGACCCAGTACTTC.

This clone was detected only a few times. The chain links TRBV7-9 to TRBJ2-1; a weak D match, TRBD1 (6 bases). There are 15 residues in the CDR3. The germline CDR1 and CDR2 sequences are SEHNR and FQNEAQ (reference sequence). Trimming stripped 2 bases from V and 2 bases from J, with 10 bases between. For the CDR3, the DNA is TGTGCCAGCAGCTTAAGCAGGGGAGCCTACAATGAGCAGTTCTTC. This encodes CASSLSRGAYNEQFF.

The rearrangement joins TRBV9 to TRBJ1-5; no firm D call. This CDR3 contains 16 residues. The germline CDR1 and CDR2 sequences are SGDLS and YYNGEE. V was pared by 1 base and J by 0 bases, with 11 bases between. Here the CDR3 reads CASSVKIQFSNQPQHF. CDR3 DNA sequence: TGTGCCAGCAGCGTAAAGATACAGTTTAGCAATCAGCCCCAGCATTTT.

The chain combines TRBV24-1 with TRBJ2-2, with D maybe TRBD1 (5 bases). The CDR3 covers 14 residues. CDR1 and CDR2 from the germline V gene are KGHDR and SFDVKD. V gave up 5 bases and J gave up 3 bases, with 9 bases separating them. The CDR3 region is CATSAGWDTGELFF. For the CDR3, the DNA is TGTGCCACCAGTGCAGGGTGGGACACCGGGGAGCTGTTTTTT.

The CDR3 spells CASSYRQGRTEAFF. DNA for the CDR3: TGCGCCAGCAGCTATCGACAGGGCAGGACTGAAGCTTTCTTT. This chain uses TRBV5-1 with TRBJ1-1; 7 nucleotides align to TRBD1. The CDR3 runs to 14 residues. CDR1 is SGHRS and CDR2 is YFSETQ in the germline V gene. Germline trimming cut 3 bases from V and 5 bases from J; bases unmatched to any gene: 7.

The chain joins TRBV19 to TRBJ1-6; D remains ambiguous. The V gene's germline CDR1 is LNHDA and CDR2 SQIVND (reference sequence). V was cut by 3 bases and J by 4 bases, with 16 bases left in between. The CDR3 runs to 17 residues. CDR3 coding DNA: TGTGCCAGTAGTATGGCGGGGAGGGAACCTTATAATTCACCCCTCCACTTT. This gives the protein CASSMAGREPYNSPLHF.

The CDR3 sequence is CASSLRAEAFF. The CDR3, as DNA: TGTGCCAGCAGCTTGAGAGCTGAAGCTTTCTTT. The rearrangement uses TRBV28 and TRBJ1-1; no clear D. Germline-derived CDR1 and CDR2 are MDHEN and SYDVKM. The germline V and J ends were trimmed by 6 bases and 6 bases, with 8 bases remaining between them. The CDR3 loop spans 11 amino acids.

This clone ranks as medium-sized. The rearrangement uses TRBV12-5 and TRBJ2-2, with unresolved D. V lost 7 bases, J lost 6 bases, and 12 bases lay in between. This CDR3 is built from 13 residues. CDR1 is LGHNT, CDR2 FRNRAP, per germline. CDR3 amino acids: CASAQVQAGELFF. The CDR3 region has the DNA TGTGCTAGTGCCCAGGTCCAGGCCGGGGAGCTGTTTTTT. The full variable domain, completed using reference TRBV12-5 and TRBJ2-2, is DARVTQTPRHKVTEMGQEVTMRCQPILGHNTVFWYRQTMMQGLELLAYFRNRAPLDDSGMPKDRFSAEMPDATLATLKIQPSEPRDSAVYFCASAQVQAGELFFGEGSRLTVL.

This clone was counted between two and nine times. The chain uses TRBV15 and TRBJ2-7, with 16 positions matching TRBD2. This CDR3 comprises 15 residues. V trimming: 3 bases; J trimming: 6 bases; junction bases outside the gene matches: 2. CDR1 LNHNV and CDR2 YYDKDF come from the germline V gene (reference sequence). CDR3 residues: CATSRGLAGGPEQYF. The CDR3 DNA follows: TGTGCCACCAGCAGGGGACTAGCGGGAGGGCCCGAGCAGTACTTC.

This clone has just one count. V is TRBV5-1 and J is TRBJ1-1, with D possibly TRBD1 on 5 matching bases. The V end was cut by 5 bases, the J end by 1 base, with 12 bases between. Germline loops: CDR1 SGHRS, CDR2 YFSETQ. This CDR3 contains 14 residues. The CDR3 bases are TGCGCCAGCAGACAAGGACAATCGAACACTGAAGCTTTCTTT. This translates into CASRQGQSNTEAFF.